The source of this T cell receptor (beta chain) is a study of cytomegalovirus exposure and HLA in healthy donors (dated by TCRdb to between 2016 and 2019). About the full investigation: A later analysis indicated that the 110 or so validation repertoires were generated on the platform also employed for the roughly 720 repertoires of the first cohort. The study was designed to test whether signatures of past pathogen exposure could be identified by cataloging public T cell receptors. Along with the approximately 600-subject first cohort, a separate validation cohort of around 120 different subjects was used. High-throughput TCR immunosequencing, statistical association of individual TCRs with disease status, and machine learning were combined to predict cytomegalovirus infection status. What the study reported, not specific to this receptor: The validation cohort had no HLA typing available for a later analysis, so co-occurrence within that cohort was assessed over all 130 or so repertoires. Cytomegalovirus status was reported to be diagnosed by the classifier with high specificity and sensitivity in both the original and validation cohorts. The authors suggested that the approach could potentially be generalized to other disease states and immunological phenotypes. A later analysis found that TCRs clustered in the first cohort also tended to co-occur in the 130 or so validation repertoires, with 94% of cluster scores above 0. In vitro tests confirmed that a few of the cytomegalovirus-associated TCR beta chains recognize cytomegalovirus antigens. Most TCR sequences were observed very rarely across donors, whereas some public TCRs were present in many individuals. The study gave a list of about 170 TCR beta chains associated with cytomegalovirus.

Concerning this clone: Its antigen is unknown. Nothing much larger sits one base from this clone, and base qualities are not available.

Donors formed part of the validation cohort, which comprised over a hundred subjects and was distinct from the first cohort of 550 to 850 subjects. Library generation was performed with the immunoSEQ multiplex PCR assay. The paper's data handling went like this. A statistical classification framework was built to diagnose cytomegalovirus status from the catalog of TCR beta chain sequences. The immuneACCESS repertoire file appears here via TCRdb, limited to in-frame rearrangements. These files lack a portion of the clones; in checked studies, under half of the deficit traces to unresolved V genes, and the cause of the others is not known. The V and J calls and the clone size are those of that table, but D and trimming were determined from the DNA. Counted in this sample were about 190,000 clones; 84% of them appeared once. Jointly, the top ten make up over 5.5% of the sample. Sequenced material: PBMCs. The receptor's source is a man between 18 and 29 years old in good health and CMV-seropositive.

This receptor carries the CDR3 CASSLTSGRGETQYF. The bases read TGTGCCAGCAGCTTAACGAGCGGGAGGGGTGAGACCCAGTACTTC. The chain uses TRBV7-3 and TRBJ2-5; 10 nucleotides in the junction match TRBD2. From V the trimming removes 0 bases and from J it removes 5 bases, while the gene matches leave 3 bases of the junction unaccounted for. The CDR3, from cysteine to phenylalanine, totals 15 residues. Kept here is only the CDR3 DNA, which spans 45 bases and is read in frame from base 1. Looking up the germline V gene yields CDR1 SGHTA and CDR2 FQGTGA. Where the CDR3 stops, the reference TRBV7-3 and TRBJ2-5 genes take over; the full variable domain is GAGVSQTPSNKVTEKGKYVELRCDPISGHTALYWYRQSLGQGPEFLIYFQGTGAADDSGLPNDRFFAVRPEGSVSTLKIQRTERGDSAVYLCASSLTSGRGETQYFGPGTRLLVL.